This paragraph covers one TCR beta chain sequence. Its specific antigen is unknown. The sample holds no much larger clone one base away, and base qualities are not on file. The cohort comprised around 700 healthy bone marrow donors. At the time of sampling, every cohort member was nominally healthy, though immune exposures that went unrecorded were likely present. The donor tested CMV seropositive and was one of the 289 seropositive cohort members. A peripheral blood sample was provided by each donor, and peripheral blood mononuclear cells were used for TCR beta sequencing. The Qiagen DNeasy Blood Extraction Kit was used to extract genomic DNA from the blood cell samples. From its cysteine to its phenylalanine, the CDR3 spans 13 amino acids. The DNA shown is the 39-base CDR3, in frame from base 1. V is trimmed back by 7 bases and J by 7 bases, and the junction contains 10 bases that no gene match accounts for. CDR1 SGDLS and CDR2 YYNGEE were looked up in the germline V gene.

This sample stems from a study of cytomegalovirus exposure and HLA in healthy donors (dated by TCRdb to the late 2010s). Study-wide context: According to an earlier analysis of around 600 of the donors, some 170 million T cells yielded 90 million to 140 million unique TCR beta sequences and roughly 280 Gb of sequence data. Approximately 310 gigabases of sequencing data and tens of millions of unique TCR sequences were included in an early release covering about 700 HLA-typed donors. Among the roughly 400 genotyped donors, 75% to 90% belonged to the genetic ancestry cluster associated with self-reported Caucasian donors. The aim of the study was to test whether cataloging public T cell receptors could identify signatures of past pathogen exposure. The T cell repertoires of 700 or so subjects were profiled by immunosequencing and related to cytomegalovirus serostatus. Besides the first cohort of hundreds of subjects, a separate validation cohort made up of 120 different subjects was used. The study combined high-throughput TCR immunosequencing, statistical association of individual TCRs with disease status, and machine learning to predict cytomegalovirus infection status. A later analysis re-analyzed previously published TCR beta repertoires from roughly 630 donors and added high-resolution HLA genotyping to study TCR occurrence patterns. Rather than using new phenotypic data, the later analysis identified candidate immune exposures from TCR beta sequences and from how often those sequences occurred across donors. To decide whether each TCR beta V gene segment behaved as functional or pseudogenic, an earlier analysis of approximately 600 of the donors relied on high-throughput TCR beta sequencing. Alongside the repertoire data, information on donor age, sex, ethnicity and CMV serostatus was compiled. Genome-wide SNP genotypes for about three fifths of the roughly 670 donors were used in a later genetic analysis, which treated that subset as a discovery cohort. Every discovery cohort repertoire had been produced on one sequencing platform. Both class I and class II loci were covered by HLA typing, at four-digit resolution. Typing coverage differed by locus: A, B, C, DRB1 and DQB1 were typed in about 620-640 donors, DQA1 in 522, DPA1 in over 600, and DPB1 in just under 480. Four to six DR-DQ haplotypes were handled as single units for association and clustering, since linkage in the cohort was strong. Among around 400 genotyped donors of the cohort, an average of 235,054 unique TCR beta nucleotide sequences were sequenced per donor, roughly a sixth of them non-productive.

The receptor library was made with the immunoSEQ multiplex PCR assay. For the multiplex PCR, a mixture combining 60 forward primers for TCR Vbeta segments and 13 reverse primers for TCR Jbeta segments was used. The CDR3 region of rearranged TCR beta genes was amplified from genomic DNA with a multiplex PCR assay. On the Illumina HiSeq System, the amplified TCR beta libraries were sequenced as 87-base-pair reads. Per the authors' processing: Across the 500 to 850 repertoires, a later analysis counted roughly 84 million unique TCR beta chains, roughly 11 million of which were shared by at least two donors. A nearest-neighbor algorithm error-corrected the raw reads and collapsed the reads into unique sequences, merging closely related sequences to remove PCR and sequencing errors. CDR3 sequences were aligned to IMGT reference sequences to assign V, D and J gene segments. For a sequence to be retained, a match of at least six nucleotides to both a V gene segment and a J gene segment was required. Rearrangements were called productive when the CDR3 lacked stop codons and stayed in frame with V and J; all others were non-productive. CDR3 was defined by IMGT convention, running from the second conserved V-encoded cysteine to the conserved J-encoded phenylalanine. In an earlier analysis of around 570 of the donors, sequences lacking an unambiguous match to a single V gene segment were excluded. In an earlier analysis of 500 to 750 of the donors, V segments were called functional above 56.7% productive rearrangements and were called segregating when the between-donor standard deviation exceeded 5%. To diagnose cytomegalovirus status from the catalog of TCR beta chain sequences, a statistical classification framework was built. In a later analysis, TCR nucleotide sequences were compared against IMGT/GENE-DB human TR gene sequences so that V and J genes could be assigned. In a later analysis, CDR3 sequences and most-parsimonious VDJ recombination scenarios were assigned using the TCRdist pipeline. In a later analysis, each TCR beta chain was defined by its CDR3 amino acid sequence together with its V-gene family, and reads without a unique V-gene family were excluded. As a way to deal with suspected cross-contamination and a sequencing artifact, a later analysis dropped 450 to 700 nucleotide sequences that were highly shared and had low generation probability. In a later analysis, a clonal expansion index was calculated for each public chain from normalized within-repertoire ranks of inferred template counts. A later analysis computed generation probabilities with a VDJ recombination model fitted to out-of-frame rearrangements, and checked the results against IGoR. A later analysis scored TCR-TCR, TCR-HLA and TCR-CMV co-occurrence with hypergeometric tests, applying a repertoire-size bias correction to TCR pairs. To estimate false discovery rates, a later analysis permuted the HLA or CMV assignments 20 times. In a later analysis, co-occurring TCRs were grouped using DBSCAN, and TCRdist sequence similarity was added for clustering within HLA-allele-positive subsets. Co-occurrence clustering excluded repertoires with fewer than 30,000 or more than 120,000 public chains, plus five with anomalous nucleotide sharing. TCRdb retrieved this table from immuneACCESS and kept in-frame rearrangements only. Not all clones are present; in checked studies, unresolved V genes account for under half, and no reason is known for the remainder. The V and J calls and clone size were taken over from that table, and D and trimming were inferred from the DNA. The sample records 110,000 or so clones, roughly 71% of which are singletons. The ten largest clonotypes hold over 6.5% of the sample.

Overall study results and their limits: Correlated functional status among segregating V segments might reflect linkage disequilibrium, but an unknown experimental factor could not be ruled out. Compared with the roughly 700-donor mean, donors in an Asian-associated ancestry cluster had fewer N-insertions in productive TCRs, according to a later genetic analysis. In vitro tests confirmed that a few of the cytomegalovirus-associated TCR beta chains recognize cytomegalovirus antigens. When HLA alleles, especially DR and DQ, strongly co-occurred, attributing TCR associations to individual alleles was difficult. Presence/absence analyses assumed roughly uniform sequencing depth across donors, an assumption that may not hold. Immune exposure information for the cohort was limited to CMV serostatus. The study gave a list of about 170 TCR beta chains associated with cytomegalovirus. A later analysis found that most CMV-associated TCR beta chains appeared HLA-restricted, with HLA associations seemingly driven largely by CMV exposure. In a later analysis, HLA-associated TCR beta chains were found to be more clonally expanded and to have lower generation probabilities than equally common non-associated chains. A further reported finding was that TCR beta sequences accurately predicted the HLA-A and HLA-B alleles for most subjects in the first cohort. In a later analysis, several top co-occurrence clusters were reported to appear linked to parvovirus B19, influenza, CMV and Epstein-Barr virus. Because counts were too low, fewer than 20 rarely observed V segments, including chromosome 9 orphons, were excluded from the earlier analysis of several hundred of the donors. Because HLA typing was unavailable for some donors at each locus, only the typed subset was used in association tests. According to the authors, the approach could potentially be generalized to other disease states and immunological phenotypes. In a later analysis, the rate of TCR association differed among HLA loci, with DRB1 alleles having the most associated TCRs and HLA-C alleles having the fewest. This cohort had only TCR beta chains sequenced, and the lack of alpha or paired-chain data limited which features could be detected. A later analysis associated about 16,000 TCR beta sequences with specific HLA alleles at a false discovery rate of 0.05. Some IMGT-functional V segments, including TRBV6-2 and TRBV6-3, could not be distinguished by the 87-base-pair reads and were therefore excluded. The classifier was reported to diagnose cytomegalovirus status with high specificity and sensitivity in both the original and validation cohorts. While some public TCRs were present in many individuals, most TCR sequences turned up only very rarely across donors. An association between a missense DCLRE1C variant and V-gene and J-gene trimming of TCR beta chains was found in a later genetic analysis and replicated in an independent cohort. A group of highly shared sequence variants was considered likely to be a technical artifact of the sequencing pipeline. An earlier analysis of some 560 of the donors showed that most TCR beta V segments appeared in productive rearrangements either about 87% or about 30% of the time, which broadly matched IMGT annotations.

Recombination connected TRBV9 to TRBJ1-2; 7 bases in between match TRBD1. This TCR came from a man younger than 35 in good health and CMV-seropositive. Sequencing used PBMCs. The encoded CDR3 is CASEGAEGCGYTF. Here is the DNA: TGTGCCAGCGAGGGGGCAGAGGGGTGTGGCTACACCTTC.